This T cell receptor (beta chain) is drawn from a study of T cells after yellow fever vaccination. Study-wide points: Weaker overall, the secondary response nonetheless peaked faster (day 5 versus 15).

A remark on this clonotype: What it recognizes is unknown.

The CDR3 length is 12 residues. Trimming took off 6 bases at V and 4 bases at J, with 12 bases between the two ends. CDR1 is SQVTM and CDR2 is ANQGSEA in the germline V gene. The TCR cDNA carried a universal primer site and UMIs from 5'RACE template switching. MiXCR, applied by TCRdb to the 5' RACE reads, yields one record per CDR3 protein. The sample lists around 50,000 distinct CDR3 sequences; about 7.4% were seen once. The source was CD8+ T cells sorted from PBMCs, collected around 15 days after the first yellow fever vaccination. The J gene is TRBJ1-2, the V gene TRBV29-1; D unclear. The clonotype originates from a man younger than 35 who received the YFV17D yellow fever vaccine. The CDR3 DNA sequence: TGCAGCGTCAACCGGGAGCTCTATGGCTACACCTTC. This sequence encodes CSVNRELYGYTF. Full variable domain (outside the CDR3, taken from reference TRBV29-1 and TRBJ1-2): SAVISQKPSRDICQRGTSLTIQCQVDSQVTMMFWYRQQPGQSLTLIATANQGSEATYESGFVIDKFPISRPNLTFSTLTVSNMSPEDSSIYLCSVNRELYGYTFGSGTRLTVV.